A selection of T cell receptor beta chains follows, all from one sample in a study of tumor-infiltrating lymphocytes in primary liver carcinoma. TCRdb re-called the multiplex PCR reads with MiXCR, one entry per CDR3 protein. The top ten clones hold over 15% of a sample with around 330,000 distinct CDR3 sequences, roughly three fifths of them seen once. Sequenced input: peripheral blood. The receptors stem from a woman aged 30 to 39 with primary liver carcinoma and hepatitis B virus infection. The CDR3 runs from the conserved cysteine through the conserved F or W. D genes are given only for firm matches. Expanded clones get a size class; other rows say once, few or many, or leave the size out.

.,11,TRBJ2-7,.,TRBV29-1,TGCAGCAATGGCACCCCTAGTGAACAGTACTTC,CSNGTPSEQYF
few,13,TRBJ1-2,.,TRBV5-1,TGCGCCAGCAGCCCTGATCAGGGCTCGGGCTACACCTTC,CASSPDQGSGYTF
many,15,TRBJ1-1,TRBD1,TRBV11-3,TGTGCCAGCAGCCAACTGGACAGGCTGAAACCTGAAGCTTTCTTT,CASSQLDRLKPEAFF
.,14,TRBJ1-6,.,TRBV6-5,TGTGCCAGCAGTTATCAACGGGGAGGGCTACCCCTCCACTTT,CASSYQRGGLPLHF
.,15,TRBJ1-4,.,TRBV11-2,TGTGCCAGCAGCTTGGGGGACATGGATAATGAAAAACTATTTTTT,CASSLGDMDNEKLFF
.,18,TRBJ2-1,.,TRBV5-1,TGCGCCAGCAGCTTGAGTCCCGGAATTACTTGGTCCTACAATGAGCAGTTCTTC,CASSLSPGITWSYNEQFF
.,15,TRBJ2-7,TRBD2,TRBV11-2,TGTGCCACCCGGAAGCCGAGCGGGGTATCCTACGAGCAGTACTTC,CATRKPSGVSYEQYF
few,15,TRBJ2-1,TRBD2,TRBV7-8,TGTGCCAGCAGCCGAGGACTAGGTTTGGATAATGAGCAGTTCTTC,CASSRGLGLDNEQFF
.,17,TRBJ2-1,TRBD2,TRBV13,TGTGCCAGCAGCTCCCGGGGTGGACTAGCCACCTACAATGAGCAGTTCTTC,CASSSRGGLATYNEQFF
many,15,TRBJ2-7,.,TRBV4-1,TGCGCCAGCAGCTCGGGGACTGGATCCCTCTACGAGCAGTACTTC,CASSSGTGSLYEQYF
.,11,TRBJ2-1,.,TRBV21-1,TGTCCCAGGGCGGGCGTGGATGAGCAGTTCTTC,CPRAGVDEQFF
many,14,TRBJ1-1,.,TRBV12-3/TRBV12-4,TGTGCCAGCAGTTTAGCTAGAGAGGGCACTGAAGCTTTCTTT,CASSLAREGTEAFF
.,17,TRBJ2-7,TRBD1,TRBV10-3,TGTGCCATCAGTCGATCCCTCCCGGACAGGGGTTCCTACGAGCAGTACTTC,CAISRSLPDRGSYEQYF
.,14,TRBJ2-2,TRBD2,TRBV29-1,TGCAGCACTAGCGGGAGGGCGGACACCGGGGAGCTGTTTTTT,CSTSGRADTGELFF
.,13,TRBJ2-5,.,TRBV5-4,TGTGCCAGCAGTGAAAGGGCGGGGGAGACCCAGTACTTC,CASSERAGETQYF